The 14 T cell receptor beta chains reported below all come from one sample, sequenced in a study of T cells in Graves' hyperthyroidism and ophthalmopathy. From RNA transcripts, TCR beta CDR3 regions were amplified. The HTBI primer set served for first-round RT-PCR of the TCR CDR3. TCRdb reanalysed the multiplex PCR reads using MiXCR and keeps one entry per CDR3 protein. The top ten clones hold roughly an eighth of a sample with about 600,000 distinct CDR3 sequences, approximately 15% of them seen once. Sequencing was done on a sample of blood. The receptors here all came from a woman aged 50 to 60 with Graves' ophthalmopathy.

This clonotype was counted many times. The chain uses TRBV5-4 and TRBJ2-1, with 8 nucleotides matching TRBD2. This CDR3 region has 16 residues. Germline assignment: CDR1 SGHNT and CDR2 YYREEE (reference sequence). J was trimmed by 5 bases and V by 3 bases; bases with no gene match: 10. The CDR3 reads CASSSGGLAGNNEQFF. CDR3 DNA: TGTGCCAGCAGCTCCGGGGGGCTAGCGGGTAACAATGAGCAGTTCTTC.

The sample holds many counts of this clonotype. The chain combines TRBV20-1 with TRBJ2-2, with 8 bases identical to TRBD2. Germline CDR1 is DFQATT and CDR2 is SNEGSKA (reference sequence). The CDR3 consists of 14 residues. Trimming removed 6 bases from V and 8 bases from J; junction bases left unmatched: 11. DNA for the CDR3: TGCAGTGCACGGCCGGGAGGGCAAGTAGGGGAGCTGTTTTTT. Amino acid sequence: CSARPGGQVGELFF.

This chain joins TRBV28 and TRBJ1-6; no reliable D call. Germline V gene data show CDR1 as MDHEN and CDR2 as SYDVKM. The CDR3 is 13 residues long. V lost 7 bases, J lost 8 bases, and 12 bases lay in between. The DNA of the CDR3 is TGTGCCAGCATCGGGGAAAGTTATTCACCCCTCCACTTT. Its translation is CASIGESYSPLHF.

The genes are TRBV20-1 and TRBJ1-2; tentative D call: TRBD1 (6 bases). Germline V gene data show CDR1 as DFQATT and CDR2 as SNEGSKA (reference sequence). This CDR3 is 14 amino acids long. V lost 0 bases and J lost 7, with 15 bases in between. Here the CDR3 DNA reads TGCAGTGCTAGAGATCGGAGGGGGTTAAGTGGCTACACCTTC. Its protein product is CSARDRRGLSGYTF.

This clonotype was detected a few times. A much larger clonotype is one base distant, so this may be a read error. The rearrangement joins TRBV2 to TRBJ1-1, with a weak D call TRBD1 (5 bases). The CDR3 is 14 residues long. Germline assignment: CDR1 SNHLY and CDR2 FYNNEI. V was pared by 6 bases and J by 6 bases, with 17 bases between. As DNA, the CDR3 is TGTGCCAGCAGCGCAGGGCGGTGGGACGCTGAAGCTTTCTTT. Its protein product is CASSAGRWDAEAFF.

This clonotype was seen at least ten times. The rearrangement uses TRBV10-3 and TRBJ2-7, with a possible D match to TRBD2 (6 bases). Trimming stripped 10 bases from V and 3 bases from J, with 16 bases between. In germline, CDR1 is ENHRY, CDR2 SYGVKD. The CDR3 has 13 residues. CDR3 in DNA: TGTGCCACAACCGGGACTGGAAACTACGAGCAGTACTTC. Amino acid sequence: CATTGTGNYEQYF.

This clonotype was observed at least ten times. The rearrangement links TRBV27 to TRBJ2-1; 7 nucleotides agree with TRBD2. Germline V lookup: CDR1 MNHEY, CDR2 SMNVEV (reference sequence). CDR3 length equals 15 residues. The J segment lost 3 bases and the V segment lost 2 bases, leaving 4 bases of the junction unmatched. Here the CDR3 DNA reads TGTGCCAGCAGTTTAACTAGCGAGAACTACAATGAGCAGTTCTTC. This codes for CASSLTSENYNEQFF.

The chain combines TRBV6-5 with TRBJ2-5; D is uncertain. The CDR3 is 12 amino acids. Germline V gene sequence: CDR1 MNHEY, CDR2 SVGAGI. Trimming left V 1 base short and J 6 bases short, with 6 bases between. The CDR3 coding sequence is TGTGCCAGCAGTTACTTTGGCCAGACCCAGTACTTC. Amino acid sequence: CASSYFGQTQYF.

This clonotype was detected a few times. The chain joins TRBV7-8 to TRBJ1-2, with D possibly TRBD1 on 6 matching bases. The CDR3 totals 14 residues. Trimming removed 7 bases from V and 6 bases from J, with 18 bases in between. The germline CDR1 and CDR2 sequences are SGHVS and FQNEAQ. CDR3 coding DNA: TGTGCCAGCAATATAAACAGGGATTTGGATGGCTACACCTTC. Translated: CASNINRDLDGYTF.

In this sample, this clonotype turned up many times. The CDR3, as DNA: TGCAGTGCTAGAGTACTCGGACGGAGCTCCTACAATGAGCAGTTCTTC. Translated, it gives CSARVLGRSSYNEQFF. The rearrangement joins TRBV20-1 to TRBJ2-1; no clear D. This CDR3 comprises 16 residues. V lost 1 base and J lost 0, with 13 bases in between. Germline lookup yields CDR1 DFQATT and CDR2 SNEGSKA (reference sequence).

V gene TRBV15 combines with J gene TRBJ2-3, with 11 bases matching TRBD2. From germline, CDR1 is LNHNV and CDR2 YYDKDF (reference sequence). This CDR3 comprises 16 residues. Trimming cost V 8 bases and J 5 bases; bases outside gene matches: 12. The CDR3 protein is CATLDRTGLAGDTQYF. CDR3 DNA: TGTGCCACCCTCGACAGAACCGGACTAGCGGGAGATACGCAGTATTTT.

The table lists this clonotype with many counts. The chain joins TRBV28 to TRBJ2-1; D gene unclear. There are 16 residues in the CDR3. The V gene lost 2 bases and the J gene lost 3 bases, with 14 bases spanning the gap. Germline values: CDR1 MDHEN, CDR2 SYDVKM. The CDR3 DNA reads as TGTGCCAGCAGTTTAAGGACCCTCCATCTCTACAATGAGCAGTTCTTC. Encoded protein: CASSLRTLHLYNEQFF.

This clonotype was seen at least ten times. V usage is TRBV20-1 and J usage is TRBJ2-1; D not certain. Trimming shortened V by 4 bases and J by 3 bases, and 7 bases separated the two germline ends. Germline V gene data show CDR1 as DFQATT and CDR2 as SNEGSKA (reference sequence). The CDR3 covers 12 residues. CDR3 sequence reads: CSATGGYNEQFF. Written as DNA, the CDR3 is TGCAGTGCTACGGGCGGCTACAATGAGCAGTTCTTC.

The J gene is TRBJ2-1, the V gene TRBV19; 11 bases align to TRBD2. CDR1 LNHDA and CDR2 SQIVND come from the germline V gene (reference sequence). J was trimmed by 6 bases and V by 9 bases; bases with no gene match: 10. The CDR3 is 15 amino acids. The CDR3 DNA reads TGTGCCAGCAGCATACTAGCGGGAGATACCAATGAGCAGTTCTTC. Translating it yields CASSILAGDTNEQFF.